The 28 T cell receptor beta chains listed next were all sequenced from one sample in a study of CD8+ T cells in alopecia areata. Following extraction, RNA underwent reverse transcription to cDNA, which served as the sequencing template. Clones were sequenced by immunoSEQ multiplex PCR, and TCRdb holds only the in-frame ones, with some missing. This table has about 70,000 clones, 45% to 50% appearing once. The specimen was CD8+ T cells sorted from blood, collected at week 0. These receptors were collected from a human donor with alopecia areata.

The chain joins TRBV29-1 to TRBJ2-5; possible D gene TRBD1, 5 bases. CDR1 SQVTM and CDR2 ANQGSEA come from the germline V gene. This CDR3 is built from 13 residues. The V gene lost 6 bases and the J gene lost 7 bases, with 18 bases spanning the gap. The DNA for the CDR3 is TGCAGCGTGCCTGCAGGGCGGAGCTGGACCCAGTACTTC. This gives the protein CSVPAGRSWTQYF. The entire variable domain, with the rest obtained from reference TRBV29-1 and TRBJ2-5, is as follows: SAVISQKPSRDICQRGTSLTIQCQVDSQVTMMFWYRQQPGQSLTLIATANQGSEATYESGFVIDKFPISRPNLTFSTLTVSNMSPEDSSIYLCSVPAGRSWTQYFGPGTRLLVL.

This clone was seen more than once but under ten times. CDR3 sequence: CASRGMEEKLFF. CDR3 bases: TGTGCCAGCAGGGGGATGGAGGAAAAACTGTTTTTT. This chain links TRBV6-1 with TRBJ1-4; unclear D gene. The CDR3 sequence is 12 residues long. Trimming took 6 bases from V and 8 from J, leaving 10 bases between them. Germline values: CDR1 MNHNS, CDR2 SASEGT.

CDR3 sequence reads: CASSYSRGNEQYF. CDR3 nucleotides: TGTGCCAGCAGTTACTCGCGGGGGAACGAGCAGTACTTC. The chain couples TRBV6-5 to TRBJ2-7; the match to TRBD2 covers 7 bases. V trimming: 0 bases; J trimming: 5 bases; junction bases outside the gene matches: 1. The length of the CDR3 is 13 residues. Germline assignment: CDR1 MNHEY and CDR2 SVGAGI.

The chain recombines TRBV29-1 with TRBJ2-7; TRBD1 matches at 7 bases. Germline V gene sequence: CDR1 SQVTM, CDR2 ANQGSEA. The CDR3 spans 11 residues. The CDR3 sequence is CRSGGFYEQYF. DNA for the CDR3: TGCAGATCAGGGGGATTCTACGAGCAGTACTTC.

The genes are TRBV14 and TRBJ2-7, with unresolved D. This CDR3 contains 11 residues. Germline loops: CDR1 SGHDN, CDR2 FVKESK. Trimming pared 1 base from V and 9 bases from J, leaving 7 bases between. In nucleotides, the CDR3 is TGTGCCAGCAGCCAAGGAGGTCGGCAGTACTTC. Amino acid sequence: CASSQGGRQYF.

J is TRBJ2-3 and V is TRBV9; 9 nucleotides agree with TRBD2. V gave up 4 bases and J gave up 0 bases; unmatched junction bases: 6. The CDR3 runs 16 residues. Germline loops: CDR1 SGDLS, CDR2 YYNGEE. The CDR3 coding sequence is TGTGCCAGCAGCACGACTAGCGGTACAAGCACAGATACGCAGTATTTT. Amino acid sequence: CASSTTSGTSTDTQYF.

The rearrangement links TRBV27 to TRBJ2-7; 8 bases map to TRBD1. This CDR3 has 15 residues. The V gene's germline CDR1 is MNHEY and CDR2 SMNVEV (reference sequence). The junction had 8 bases not matched to a gene; V was cut back by 2 bases and J by 5 bases. The CDR3 spells CASSLSPQGVDEQYF. The CDR3 nucleotides read TGTGCCAGCAGTTTAAGCCCACAGGGGGTCGACGAGCAGTACTTC.

The rearrangement joins TRBV14 to TRBJ2-2, with D unresolved. The V end lost 0 bases, the J end lost 6 bases, and 8 bases lay between the germline ends. Germline V gene data show CDR1 as SGHDN and CDR2 as FVKESK. This CDR3 comprises 14 residues. The CDR3 reads CASSQEPQPGELFF. CDR3 DNA: TGTGCCAGCAGCCAAGAGCCCCAACCCGGGGAGCTGTTTTTT. Based on the CDR3 plus reference TRBV14 and TRBJ2-2, the full variable domain is EAGVTQFPSHSVIEKGQTVTLRCDPISGHDNLYWYRRVMGKEIKFLLHFVKESKQDESGMPNNRFLAERTGGTYSTLKVQPAELEDSGVYFCASSQEPQPGELFFGEGSRLTVL.

This clone was seen a few times. The chain recombines TRBV29-1 with TRBJ2-7; unclear D gene. The V gene's germline CDR1 is SQVTM and CDR2 ANQGSEA. CDR3 length equals 13 residues. Deletions cut 2 bases from V and 0 bases from J, with 8 bases between. CDR3 sequence (DNA): TGCAGCGTTGAATTCGCTAACTCCTACGAGCAGTACTTC. It is translated as CSVEFANSYEQYF.

This clone showed up just a few times. CDR3 DNA: TGCGCCAGCAGCTCTACGGAGGGGATATACTTC. Encoded protein: CASSSTEGIYF. The chain uses TRBV5-1 and TRBJ2-7, with D possibly matching TRBD2 (6 bases). Deletions cut 3 bases from V and 13 bases from J, with 14 bases between. The CDR3 is 11 residues long. Germline V gives CDR1 SGHRS, CDR2 YFSETQ.

This clone was seen only a few times. V usage is TRBV7-9 and J usage is TRBJ2-6; 7 bases match TRBD1. V was pared by 5 bases and J by 3 bases, with 4 bases of the junction left unmatched. The V gene's germline CDR1 is SEHNR and CDR2 FQNEAQ (reference sequence). This CDR3 contains 15 residues. CDR3 residues: CASSHDRDGANVLTF. CDR3 nucleotides: TGTGCCAGCAGCCACGACAGGGATGGGGCCAACGTCCTGACTTTC.

This chain links TRBV7-3 with TRBJ2-1; D is perhaps TRBD2 (6 bases). V was clipped by 5 bases and J by 8 bases, with 16 bases between them. This CDR3 spans 14 amino acids. Germline V gives CDR1 SGHTA, CDR2 FQGTGA. CDR3 loop: CASSLSGSRDEQFF. The CDR3 region has the DNA TGTGCCAGCAGCCTTAGCGGATCGAGGGATGAGCAGTTCTTC.

This clone was observed a few times. The V call is TRBV5-1, the J call TRBJ2-1; unclear D gene. CDR1 SGHRS and CDR2 YFSETQ come from the germline V gene. Trimming pared 4 bases from V and 2 bases from J, leaving 7 bases between. There are 13 residues in the CDR3. DNA of the CDR3: TGCGCCAGCAGCATTAATGCCTACAATGAGCAGTTCTTC. Translated: CASSINAYNEQFF.

This clone was seen a handful of times. The V and J genes are TRBV7-9 and TRBJ1-2; tentatively, D is TRBD1 (5 bases). Germline lookup yields CDR1 SEHNR and CDR2 FQNEAQ (reference sequence). The CDR3 runs to 13 residues. V was trimmed by 5 bases and J by 4 bases, leaving 11 bases between them. CDR3 nucleotides: TGTGCCAGCAGCCCAGAAGGGGTCTATGGCTACACCTTC. The encoded protein is CASSPEGVYGYTF.

This clone was picked up a small number of times. J is TRBJ2-1 and V is TRBV29-1; 12 nucleotides line up with TRBD2. The CDR3 totals 14 residues. Germline V gene sequence: CDR1 SQVTM, CDR2 ANQGSEA. The trim removed 6 bases at V and 10 bases at J, leaving 10 bases unmatched. The CDR3 protein is CSVLGLAGIGEQFF. The CDR3 region has the DNA TGCAGCGTCTTAGGACTAGCGGGAATAGGGGAGCAGTTCTTC.

The chain joins TRBV5-4 to TRBJ1-1; TRBD1 aligns across 9 bases. This CDR3 contains 12 residues. Germline CDR1 SGHNT, CDR2 YYREEE (reference sequence). V lost 4 bases, J lost 10 bases, and 5 bases stayed unmatched. The CDR3 DNA reads as TGTGCCAGCAGCGGGACAGGGAAAGGAGCTTTCTTT. As protein: CASSGTGKGAFF.

The rearrangement joins TRBV30 to TRBJ2-1, with D unresolved. The germline V gene has CDR1 GTSNPN and CDR2 SVGIG (reference sequence). The CDR3 runs 11 residues. Trimming removed 6 bases at V and 8 bases at J, with 11 bases between. The CDR3 spells CACEVGYEQFF. Here the CDR3 DNA reads TGTGCCTGCGAGGTTGGGTATGAGCAGTTCTTC.

This clone was seen just once. The genes are TRBV27 and TRBJ1-5; TRBD1 aligns across 10 bases. After removal of 6 bases from V and 7 bases from J, the junction contained 6 bases not matched to a gene. From germline, CDR1 is MNHEY and CDR2 SMNVEV (reference sequence). The CDR3 loop spans 14 amino acids. CDR3 DNA sequence: TGTGCCAGCAGCTGGACAGGGGGAGGCCAGCCCCAGCATTTT. This gives the protein CASSWTGGGQPQHF.

This clone is judged medium-sized. This sequence joins TRBV9 and TRBJ2-5, with D tentatively TRBD1 (6 bases). Deletions cut 4 bases from V and 2 bases from J, with 12 bases between. From germline, CDR1 is SGDLS and CDR2 YYNGEE. The CDR3 totals 14 residues. The CDR3 bases are TGTGCCAGCAGCTCAACAGGGTTTCAAGAGACCCAGTACTTC. Amino acid sequence: CASSSTGFQETQYF. Using reference TRBV9 and TRBJ2-5 for the parts outside the CDR3, the full variable domain is DSGVTQTPKHLITATGQRVTLRCSPRSGDLSVYWYQQSLDQGLQFLIQYYNGEERAKGNILERFSAQQFPDLHSELNLSSLELGDSALYFCASSSTGFQETQYFGPGTRLLVL.

This clone was recorded once. The rearrangement joins TRBV5-1 to TRBJ2-7, with 8 bases matching TRBD2. The germline V gene encodes CDR1 SGHRS and CDR2 YFSETQ. The CDR3 has 14 residues. J gave up 3 bases and V 0 bases, and 2 bases lay outside the gene matches. The CDR3 sequence: CASSLAGRDYEQYF. The CDR3 bases are TGCGCCAGCAGCTTGGCCGGGAGGGACTACGAGCAGTACTTC.

This clone was recorded once. This rearrangement joins TRBV30 to TRBJ1-2; D gene uncertain. Trimming removed 5 bases at V and 6 bases at J, with 19 bases between. Germline V gene sequence: CDR1 GTSNPN, CDR2 SVGIG (reference sequence). This CDR3 comprises 14 residues. DNA of the CDR3: TGTGCCTGGGAATCCGGGCCGTCGGCTAATGGCTACACCTTC. Amino acid sequence: CAWESGPSANGYTF.

The chain uses TRBV4-1 and TRBJ1-1, with D possibly matching TRBD1 (6 bases). The germline gives CDR1 MGHRA, CDR2 YSYEKL. The CDR3 runs to 13 residues. Trimming pared 1 base from V and 7 bases from J, leaving 10 bases between. The CDR3: CASSQAGGGEAFF. Here the CDR3 DNA reads TGCGCCAGCAGCCAAGCTGGAGGGGGTGAAGCTTTCTTT.

The V call is TRBV6-5, the J call TRBJ2-1, with D hard to call. Trimming took 4 bases from V and 3 from J, leaving 13 bases between them. The length of the CDR3 is 15 residues. In germline, CDR1 is MNHEY, CDR2 SVGAGI. DNA for the CDR3: TGTGCCAGCAGTTTGACCCGGTCTTACTACAATGAGCAGTTCTTC. Translation: CASSLTRSYYNEQFF.

The chain has TRBV6-1 and TRBJ2-7; D remains unclear. Trimming took 2 bases from V and 1 from J, leaving 15 bases between them. Germline CDR1 MNHNS, CDR2 SASEGT. This CDR3 has 16 residues. The CDR3 region is CASSESQRTVSYEQYF. DNA of the CDR3: TGTGCCAGCAGTGAAAGCCAACGGACGGTATCCTACGAGCAGTACTTC.

The rearrangement links TRBV7-9 to TRBJ2-5; 7 nucleotides align to TRBD2. J lost 2 bases, V lost 2 bases, and 8 bases had no gene match. The germline V gene has CDR1 SEHNR and CDR2 FQNEAQ (reference sequence). The CDR3 has 16 amino acids. The CDR3 sequence: CASSLHGTNIQETQYF. DNA of the CDR3: TGTGCCAGCAGCTTACACGGGACTAACATACAAGAGACCCAGTACTTC.

The genes are TRBV9 and TRBJ2-1; 8 nucleotides agree with TRBD2. Looked up from germline, CDR1 is SGDLS and CDR2 is YYNGEE. The CDR3 has 15 residues. V lost 0 bases, J lost 4 bases, and 3 bases stayed unmatched. CDR3 sequence reads: CASSVATSGYNEQFF. In DNA form, the CDR3 reads TGTGCCAGCAGCGTAGCAACTAGCGGTTACAATGAGCAGTTCTTC.

The DNA for the CDR3 is TGTGCCAGCGGCGGACTGGAACGAGCCTACGAGCAGTACTTC. As protein: CASGGLERAYEQYF. The rearrangement uses TRBV7-9 and TRBJ2-7; the D gene is possibly TRBD2 (5 bases). This CDR3 is 14 amino acids long. Germline CDR1 SEHNR, CDR2 FQNEAQ (reference sequence). Trimming removed 8 bases from V and 2 bases from J, with 16 bases in between.

J is TRBJ2-3 and V is TRBV27; possibly TRBD2 for D (6 bases). With 3 bases removed from V and 4 bases from J, the gap between germline ends came to 14 bases. Germline V gene sequence: CDR1 MNHEY, CDR2 SMNVEV (reference sequence). The CDR3 extends over 15 amino acids. The CDR3 reads CASSFGAGMADTQYF. Here the CDR3 DNA reads TGTGCCAGCAGTTTCGGGGCGGGAATGGCAGATACGCAGTATTTT.